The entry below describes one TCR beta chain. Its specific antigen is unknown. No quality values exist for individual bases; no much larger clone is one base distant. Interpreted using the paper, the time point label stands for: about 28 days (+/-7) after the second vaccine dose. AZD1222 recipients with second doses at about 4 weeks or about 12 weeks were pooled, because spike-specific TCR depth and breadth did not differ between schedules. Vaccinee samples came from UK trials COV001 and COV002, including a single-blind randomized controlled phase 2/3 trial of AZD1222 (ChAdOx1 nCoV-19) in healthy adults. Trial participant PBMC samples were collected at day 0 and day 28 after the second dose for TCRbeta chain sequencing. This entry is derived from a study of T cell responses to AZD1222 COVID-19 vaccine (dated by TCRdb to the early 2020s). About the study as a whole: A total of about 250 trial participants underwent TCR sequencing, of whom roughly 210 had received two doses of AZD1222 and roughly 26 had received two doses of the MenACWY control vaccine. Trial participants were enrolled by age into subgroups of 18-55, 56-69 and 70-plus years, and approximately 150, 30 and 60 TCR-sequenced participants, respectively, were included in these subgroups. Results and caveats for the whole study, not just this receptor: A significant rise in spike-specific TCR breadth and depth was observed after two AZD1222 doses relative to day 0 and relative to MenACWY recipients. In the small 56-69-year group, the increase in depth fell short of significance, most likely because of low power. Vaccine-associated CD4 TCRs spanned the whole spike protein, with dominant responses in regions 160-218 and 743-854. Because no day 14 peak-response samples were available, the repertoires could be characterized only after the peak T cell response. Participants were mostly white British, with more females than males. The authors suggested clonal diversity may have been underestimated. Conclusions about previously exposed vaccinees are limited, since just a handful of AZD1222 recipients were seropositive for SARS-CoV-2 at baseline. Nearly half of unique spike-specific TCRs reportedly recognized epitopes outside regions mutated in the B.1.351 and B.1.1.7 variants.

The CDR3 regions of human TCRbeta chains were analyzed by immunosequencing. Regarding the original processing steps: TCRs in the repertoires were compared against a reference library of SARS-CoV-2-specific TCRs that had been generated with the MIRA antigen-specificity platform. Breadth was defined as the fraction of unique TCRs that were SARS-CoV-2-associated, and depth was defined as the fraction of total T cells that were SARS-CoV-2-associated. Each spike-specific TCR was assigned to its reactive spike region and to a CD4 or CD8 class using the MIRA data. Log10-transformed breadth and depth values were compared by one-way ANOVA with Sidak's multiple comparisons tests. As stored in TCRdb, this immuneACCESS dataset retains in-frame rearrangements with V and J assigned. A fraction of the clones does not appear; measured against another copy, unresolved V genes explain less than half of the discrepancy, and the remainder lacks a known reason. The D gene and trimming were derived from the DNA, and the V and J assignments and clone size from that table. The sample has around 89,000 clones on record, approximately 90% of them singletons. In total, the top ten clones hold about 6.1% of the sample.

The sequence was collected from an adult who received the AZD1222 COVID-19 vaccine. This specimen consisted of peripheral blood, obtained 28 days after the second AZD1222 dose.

The encoded CDR3 is CASKVIGTDRGHEGYGYTF. The DNA reads as follows: TGTGCCAGCAAAGTTATAGGGACCGACAGGGGGCACGAGGGCTATGGCTACACCTTC. The rearrangement combines TRBV27 with TRBJ1-2, with 10 bases aligning to TRBD1. Spanning cysteine to phenylalanine, the CDR3 consists of 19 amino acids. Of all the DNA, just the CDR3 is kept, 57 bases in frame from base 1. V has 7 bases trimmed and J has 4 bases trimmed; junction bases matching no gene number 21. CDR1 MNHEY and CDR2 SMNVEV are derived from the germline V gene (reference sequence).